A selection of T cell receptor beta chains follows, all from one sample in a study of cytomegalovirus exposure and HLA in healthy donors. TCRdb's copy holds only in-frame clones and misses some; the assay was immunoSEQ multiplex PCR. The repertoire holds roughly 170,000 clones, with roughly 84% as singletons. The sample comprised PBMCs. The receptors were gathered from a man aged 30-40 years in good health and CMV-seronegative. Each CDR3 is given with its conserved first and last residue. Fields, in order: clone size, D gene, V gene, J gene, CDR3 protein, CDR3 DNA. A D gene is named only where the DNA matches it firmly. Not every row has a clone size; where given, it reads once, few, many or a size class.

clone size: few; D gene: TRBD2; V gene: TRBV7-2; J gene: TRBJ2-1; CDR3 protein: CASSRGSYNEQFF; CDR3 DNA: TGTGCCAGCAGCCGCGGGAGCTACAATGAGCAGTTCTTC
clone size: -; D gene: -; V gene: TRBV7-6; J gene: TRBJ1-3; CDR3 protein: CASSSRGGDDGNTIYF; CDR3 DNA: TGTGCCAGCAGCTCAAGGGGGGGTGATGACGGGAACACCATATATTTT
clone size: -; D gene: -; V gene: TRBV28; J gene: TRBJ2-3; CDR3 protein: CASSLWRGSTDTQYF; CDR3 DNA: TGTGCCAGCAGTTTATGGAGAGGGAGCACAGATACGCAGTATTTT
clone size: few; D gene: TRBD1; V gene: TRBV7-2; J gene: TRBJ1-4; CDR3 protein: CASSLGARTGTFEKLFF; CDR3 DNA: TGTGCCAGCAGCTTAGGAGCCCGGACAGGGACGTTTGAAAAACTGTTTTTT
clone size: -; D gene: TRBD1; V gene: TRBV28; J gene: TRBJ1-1; CDR3 protein: CASSPLSGTANTEAFF; CDR3 DNA: TGTGCCAGCAGTCCACTCTCCGGGACAGCAAACACTGAAGCTTTCTTT
clone size: -; D gene: TRBD1; V gene: TRBV18; J gene: TRBJ1-1; CDR3 protein: CASSPRPPDRASNTEAFF; CDR3 DNA: TGTGCCAGCTCACCACGCCCTCCCGACAGGGCTTCGAACACTGAAGCTTTCTTT
clone size: -; D gene: TRBD2; V gene: TRBV2; J gene: TRBJ2-3; CDR3 protein: CASTRLAGGRDTQYF; CDR3 DNA: TGTGCCAGCACCAGACTAGCGGGGGGAAGAGATACGCAGTATTTT
clone size: -; D gene: -; V gene: TRBV25-1; J gene: TRBJ1-1; CDR3 protein: CASSGGGGVEAFF; CDR3 DNA: TGTGCCAGCAGCGGGGGCGGGGGCGTGGAAGCTTTCTTT
clone size: once; D gene: -; V gene: TRBV6-6; J gene: TRBJ2-2; CDR3 protein: CASSTVVDTGELFF; CDR3 DNA: TGTGCCAGCAGTACGGTGGTGGACACCGGGGAGCTGTTTTTT
clone size: -; D gene: TRBD1; V gene: TRBV27; J gene: TRBJ1-5; CDR3 protein: CASSLGTGALNQPQHF; CDR3 DNA: TGTGCCAGCAGTCTCGGGACAGGGGCACTTAATCAGCCCCAGCATTTT
clone size: -; D gene: -; V gene: TRBV6-1; J gene: TRBJ2-7; CDR3 protein: CASSERAGSYEQYF; CDR3 DNA: TGTGCCAGCAGTGAAAGGGCAGGGTCCTACGAGCAGTACTTC
clone size: few; D gene: -; V gene: TRBV5-4; J gene: TRBJ1-1; CDR3 protein: CASSSIRDKAWAFF; CDR3 DNA: TGTGCCAGCAGCTCAATCCGGGACAAAGCTTGGGCTTTCTTT
clone size: -; D gene: -; V gene: TRBV2; J gene: TRBJ2-3; CDR3 protein: CASSFRGSTDTQYF; CDR3 DNA: TGTGCCAGCAGTTTTAGGGGTTCCACAGATACGCAGTATTTT
clone size: -; D gene: -; V gene: TRBV19; J gene: TRBJ1-6; CDR3 protein: CASSSITGNSPLHF; CDR3 DNA: TGTGCCAGTAGTTCCATCACAGGGAATTCACCCCTCCACTTT
clone size: -; D gene: TRBD2; V gene: TRBV5-1; J gene: TRBJ2-2; CDR3 protein: CASSALAGTGELFF; CDR3 DNA: TGCGCCAGCAGCGCCCTAGCGGGCACCGGGGAGCTGTTTTTT
clone size: -; D gene: -; V gene: TRBV30; J gene: TRBJ2-3; CDR3 protein: CAWSLGTSTDTQYF; CDR3 DNA: TGTGCCTGGAGTCTCGGGACTTCAACAGATACGCAGTATTTT
clone size: -; D gene: -; V gene: TRBV12-5; J gene: TRBJ1-4; CDR3 protein: CASGLVRPGTNEKLFF; CDR3 DNA: TGTGCTAGTGGTTTGGTACGGCCAGGAACTAATGAAAAACTGTTTTTT
clone size: -; D gene: TRBD1; V gene: TRBV10-3; J gene: TRBJ2-7; CDR3 protein: CAIKDREMVEQYF; CDR3 DNA: TGTGCCATCAAGGACAGGGAAATGGTCGAGCAGTACTTC
clone size: -; D gene: TRBD2; V gene: TRBV4-2; J gene: TRBJ2-7; CDR3 protein: CASSHRTSGGEQYF; CDR3 DNA: TGTGCCAGCAGCCATCGGACTAGCGGGGGCGAGCAGTACTTC